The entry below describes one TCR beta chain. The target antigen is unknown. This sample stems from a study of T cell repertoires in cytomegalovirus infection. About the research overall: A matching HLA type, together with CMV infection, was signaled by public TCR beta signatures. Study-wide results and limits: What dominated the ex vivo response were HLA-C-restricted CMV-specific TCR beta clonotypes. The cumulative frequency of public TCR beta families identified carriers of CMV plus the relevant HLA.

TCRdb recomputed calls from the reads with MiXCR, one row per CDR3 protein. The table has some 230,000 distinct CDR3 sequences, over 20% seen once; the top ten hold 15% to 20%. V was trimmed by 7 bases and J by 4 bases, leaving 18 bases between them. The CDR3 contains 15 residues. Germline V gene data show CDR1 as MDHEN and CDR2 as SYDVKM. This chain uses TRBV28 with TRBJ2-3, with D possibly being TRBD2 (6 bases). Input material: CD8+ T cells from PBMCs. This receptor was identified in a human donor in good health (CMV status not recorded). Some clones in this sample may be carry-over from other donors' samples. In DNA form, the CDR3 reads TGTGCCAGCACGCACGGGGCGGGCGGGGCAGATACGCAGTATTTT. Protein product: CASTHGAGGADTQYF.